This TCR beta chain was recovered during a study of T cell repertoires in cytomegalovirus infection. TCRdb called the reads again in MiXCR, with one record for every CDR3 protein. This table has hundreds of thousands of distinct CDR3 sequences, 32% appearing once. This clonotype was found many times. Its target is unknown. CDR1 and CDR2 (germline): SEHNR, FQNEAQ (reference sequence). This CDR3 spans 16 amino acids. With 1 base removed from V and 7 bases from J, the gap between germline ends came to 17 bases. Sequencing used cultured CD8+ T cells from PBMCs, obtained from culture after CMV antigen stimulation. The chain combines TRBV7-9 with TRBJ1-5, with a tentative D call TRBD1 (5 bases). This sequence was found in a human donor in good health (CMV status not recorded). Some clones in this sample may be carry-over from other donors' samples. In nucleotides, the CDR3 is TGTGCCAGCAGCTTAGAAGGGACGGGGATAGGACAGCCCCAGCATTTT. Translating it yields CASSLEGTGIGQPQHF.